Listed here is a single T cell receptor beta chain. Its antigen is currently not known. The sample holds no much larger clone one base away, and base qualities are not on file. The data are from a study of blood T cell repertoires in COVID-19 (dated by TCRdb to the early 2020s). Context from the whole study: The collaborator samples originated in the United States, Italy and Spain and spanned the acute and convalescent phases of COVID-19. Samples came from the ongoing ImmuneRACE study (first 160 participants) plus 1,254 subjects from 6 global collaborators. Nearly every sample came with metadata listing a de-identified subject ID, COVID-19 status, age in years and sex. The dataset comprised deeply sampled blood TCRbeta repertoires from subjects exposed to, actively infected with, or recovered from COVID-19. The material from the prospective study consisted of cDNA or gDNA derived from T cells, B-cell-depleted T cells, or PBMCs. Where available, HLA class I and class II types were obtained from metadata supplied by the sample provider rather than from assay-based typing. The repertoires were made available in a free public database intended to serve as a resource for research on the immune response to SARS-CoV-2. Study-wide conclusions, independent of this receptor: The amount of clinical and demographic metadata varied by source and participant and was provided uncurated.

TCRbeta CDR3 regions were amplified from genomic DNA using the immunoSEQ Assay, a bias-controlled multiplex PCR. On the study's bioinformatics: Nucleated cell counts per sample were estimated from amplification of reference gene primers within the assay. To quantify the absolute abundance of each unique TCRbeta CDR3 rearrangement, sequence reads were collapsed and filtered. For each sample, productive Simpson clonality was calculated by taking the square root of Simpson's diversity index across productive rearrangements. Imported from immuneACCESS, the table was reduced by TCRdb to in-frame sequences with V and J called. These copies leave out some clones; in studies compared against another copy, an unresolved V gene accounts for under half, and the cause of the remainder is not known. Clone size and V and J calls were adopted from that table, with D and trimming inferred from the DNA. The sample includes 350,000 to 400,000 clones, with roughly nine tenths observed a single time. The top ten constitute 2.5% to 3% of the sample.

Enrolling through a virtual design, the prospective study's participants ranged in age from about 18 to 100 years and lived across 24 United States geographic areas. In the prospective study, participants were assigned to cohorts based on the clinical history participants reported in a screening survey and a study questionnaire. For ImmuneRACE Cohort 3, a participant was defined as recovered based on two consecutive negative NP/OP PCR tests, clearance by a healthcare professional, or resolution of symptoms. Each participant in the prospective study had whole blood, serum and a nasopharyngeal or oropharyngeal swab collected by mobile phlebotomists. Participants in the prospective study had the option to provide additional blood draws and questionnaires over an approximately 2-month period. Blood samples from the prospective study were shipped frozen or at room temperature prior to DNA extraction.

The germline V gene provides CDR1 MDHEN and CDR2 SYDVKM. Reading from cysteine to phenylalanine, the CDR3 counts 14 amino acids. The entry retains the CDR3 DNA only, 42 bases that are in frame from base 1. V was cut back by 5 bases and J by 3 bases, leaving a gap of 13 bases between them. The TCR was taken from a woman aged 25 to 45 who had recovered from COVID-19. This sequence uses TRBV28 and TRBJ1-1; TRBD1 is possibly the D segment (5 matching bases). Sequences were obtained from PBMCs or T cells enriched from blood (not recorded which). The CDR3 reads as follows: CASSGAGQDTEAFF. The bases read TGTGCCAGCAGTGGAGCCGGACAAGACACTGAAGCTTTCTTT.